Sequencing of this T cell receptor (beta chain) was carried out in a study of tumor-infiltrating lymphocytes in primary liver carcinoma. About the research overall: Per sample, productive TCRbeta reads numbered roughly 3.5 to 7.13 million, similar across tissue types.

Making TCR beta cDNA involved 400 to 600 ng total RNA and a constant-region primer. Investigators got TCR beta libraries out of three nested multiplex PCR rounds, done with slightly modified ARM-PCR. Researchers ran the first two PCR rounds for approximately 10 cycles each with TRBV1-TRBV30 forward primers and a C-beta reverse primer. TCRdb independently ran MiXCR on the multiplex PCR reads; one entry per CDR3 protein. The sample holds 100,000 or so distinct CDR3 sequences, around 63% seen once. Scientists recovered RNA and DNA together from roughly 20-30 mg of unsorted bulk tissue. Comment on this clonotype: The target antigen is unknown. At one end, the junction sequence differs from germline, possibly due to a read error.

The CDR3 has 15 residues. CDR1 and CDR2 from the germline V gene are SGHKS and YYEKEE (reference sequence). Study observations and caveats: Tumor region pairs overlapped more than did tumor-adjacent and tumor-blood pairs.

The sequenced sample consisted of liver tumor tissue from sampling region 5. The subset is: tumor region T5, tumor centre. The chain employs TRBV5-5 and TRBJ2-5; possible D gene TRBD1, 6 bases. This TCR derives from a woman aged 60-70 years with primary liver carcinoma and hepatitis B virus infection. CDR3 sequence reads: CANSLGATGREIQYF. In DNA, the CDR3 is TGTGCCAACAGCTTGGGGGCTACGGGGCGAGAGATCCAGTACTTC.